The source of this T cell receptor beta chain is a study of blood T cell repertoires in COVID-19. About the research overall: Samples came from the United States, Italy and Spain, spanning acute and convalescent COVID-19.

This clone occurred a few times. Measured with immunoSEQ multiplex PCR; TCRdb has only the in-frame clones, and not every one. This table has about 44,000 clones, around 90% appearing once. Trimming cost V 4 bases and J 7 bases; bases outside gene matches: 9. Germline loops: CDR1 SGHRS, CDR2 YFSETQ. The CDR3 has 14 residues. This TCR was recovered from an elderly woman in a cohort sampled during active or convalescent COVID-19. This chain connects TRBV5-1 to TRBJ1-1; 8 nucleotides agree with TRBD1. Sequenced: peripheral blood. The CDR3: CASSRTGIYGEAFF. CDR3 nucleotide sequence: TGCGCCAGCAGCCGGACAGGGATTTATGGTGAAGCTTTCTTT.